A single sample is the source of the 31 T cell receptor beta chains below, sequenced in a study of regulatory T cells in long-lasting Graves disease. Indicated time point: persistent/refractory GD, antithyroid drugs over 5 years with positive TRAb. PBMC RNA was the source of the TCR library. Construction of TCR beta libraries relied on iRepertoire HTBI primers and on Arm-PCR targeting CDR3 regions. MiXCR was run by TCRdb on the multiplex PCR reads, yielding one entry per CDR3 protein. The repertoire includes roughly 450,000 distinct CDR3 sequences, 20% to 25% of them detected once, and around 14% sits in the top ten. Sequencing was performed on peripheral blood mononuclear cells (PBMCs), taken when the disease was refractory, from a patient treated with antithyroid drugs. The source is a female donor with Graves disease.

This clonotype appeared a single time. A much larger clone sits a single nucleotide away, making a read error possible. The V gene is TRBV6-1, the J gene TRBJ1-1, with unresolved D. The germline V gene encodes CDR1 MNHNS and CDR2 SASEGT. The V gene lost 7 bases and the J gene lost 0 bases, with 12 bases spanning the gap. The CDR3 contains 14 residues. DNA of the CDR3: TGTGCCAGCACCCTCGGTGGCATGAACACTGAAGCTTTCTTT. Protein: CASTLGGMNTEAFF.

In its sample, this clonotype was seen many times. The chain recombines TRBV10-2 with TRBJ2-7; weak D call: TRBD1 (6 bases). Trimming shortened V by 3 bases and J by 0 bases, and 12 bases separated the two germline ends. The CDR3 covers 15 residues. Germline V lookup: CDR1 WSHSY, CDR2 SAAADI. DNA for the CDR3: TGCGCCAGCAGTGATCACAGGGTCGCCTCCTACGAGCAGTACTTC. Protein sequence: CASSDHRVASYEQYF.

About this clonotype: A single base separates this from a much larger clone, so it may be a read error. V is TRBV6-1 and J is TRBJ2-5, with unresolved D. Germline V gene lookup returns CDR1 MNHNS and CDR2 SASEGT. The CDR3 is 13 amino acids. CDR3 sequence reads: CASSQQRQEAQYF. In nucleotides, the CDR3 is TGTGCCAGCAGTCAACAGAGGCAAGAGGCCCAGTACTTC.

As concerns this clonotype: A much larger clone lies one base from this, so it may be a read error. The rearrangement uses TRBV6-2 or TRBV6-3 and TRBJ1-4, with 10 bases lining up with TRBD1. Germline V gene sequence: CDR1 MNHEY, CDR2 SVGEGT. The CDR3 spans 15 residues. CDR3 loop: CASSSPGTGVERLFF. CDR3 coding DNA: TGTGCCAGCAGTTCCCCCGGGACAGGGGTTGAAAGACTGTTTTTT.

This sequence joins TRBV7-2 and TRBJ1-2, with a possible D match to TRBD1 (6 bases). V shed 5 bases and J shed 7 bases, with 20 bases lying between them. The CDR3 has 15 amino acids. In germline, CDR1 is SGHTA, CDR2 FQGNSA. CDR3 loop: CASSPQTDLGGGYTF. The CDR3 nucleotides are TGTGCCAGCAGCCCCCAGACAGACCTAGGGGGTGGCTACACCTTC.

This clonotype was found a few times. The chain joins TRBV28 to TRBJ1-3, with D unclear. Germline CDR1 MDHEN, CDR2 SYDVKM. The V end lost 2 bases, the J end lost 0 bases, and 8 bases lay between the germline ends. The length of the CDR3 is 15 residues. The CDR3 DNA follows: TGTGCCAGCAGTTTAAAGACCCGCTCTGGAAACACCATATATTTT. Its protein is CASSLKTRSGNTIYF.

This clonotype has at least ten counts. The V gene is TRBV3-1, the J gene TRBJ1-2; unclear D gene. CDR3 length equals 13 residues. The germline V and J ends were trimmed by 4 bases and 0 bases, with 6 bases remaining between them. Germline CDR1 and CDR2: LGHDT and YNNKEL (reference sequence). The CDR3 coding sequence is TGTGCCAGCAGCCGGAACGCTAACTATGGCTACACCTTC. Its protein is CASSRNANYGYTF.

This chain joins TRBV9 and TRBJ2-2, with TRBD2 matching 10 bases. The CDR3 runs 16 residues. V dropped 4 bases and J dropped 8; count of bases not matched to a gene: 11. CDR1 and CDR2 (germline): SGDLS, YYNGEE. The CDR3 nucleotides read TGTGCCAGCAGCCTCCGAATAGCGGGGGGTTTAGGGGAGCTGTTTTTT. Its translation: CASSLRIAGGLGELFF.

The CDR3 nucleotides are TGTGCCAGCAGCCAAAAAGAACTACAGGGATTCCCCACTGAAGCTTTCTTT. It translates to CASSQKELQGFPTEAFF. The gene calls are TRBV3-1 and TRBJ1-1; TRBD1 might be the D (6 bases). V was cut by 2 bases and J by 4 bases, with 20 bases left in between. Germline V gene sequence: CDR1 LGHDT, CDR2 YNNKEL (reference sequence). There are 17 residues in the CDR3.

This clonotype was detected ten times or more. The CDR3 coding sequence is TGTGCCAGCAGTGAAAAGATGAACACTGAAGCTTTCTTT. Translation: CASSEKMNTEAFF. The J gene is TRBJ1-1, the V gene TRBV2; D unresolved. This CDR3 comprises 13 residues. V dropped 2 bases and J dropped 0 bases, with 4 bases sitting between them. The germline V gene encodes CDR1 SNHLY and CDR2 FYNNEI.

The chain couples TRBV30 to TRBJ1-1; D is undetermined. The germline V gene encodes CDR1 GTSNPN and CDR2 SVGIG (reference sequence). V was shortened by 1 base and J by 2 bases, with 14 bases between the two germline ends. This CDR3 has 15 amino acids. CDR3 nucleotide sequence: TGTGCCTGGAGTGCTCAGGTGGGTCGAAACACTGAAGCTTTCTTT. Translation: CAWSAQVGRNTEAFF. Drawing the rest from reference TRBV30 and TRBJ1-1, the complete variable domain is SQTIHQWPATLVQPVGSPLSLECTVEGTSNPNLYWYRQAAGRGLQLLFYSVGIGQISSEVPQNLSASRPQDRQFILSSKKLLLSDSGFYLCAWSAQVGRNTEAFFGQGTRLTVV.

The sample holds many counts of this clonotype. V gene TRBV6-5 combines with J gene TRBJ1-2; D perhaps matches TRBD1 (5 bases). The V gene lost 4 bases and the J gene lost 4 bases, with 13 bases spanning the gap. The germline V gene has CDR1 MNHEY and CDR2 SVGAGI. The CDR3 length is 14 residues. The CDR3, as DNA: TGTGCCAGCAGTTTTGCAGGGAGCTCCTATGGCTACACCTTC. This sequence encodes CASSFAGSSYGYTF.

The chain employs TRBV11-1 and TRBJ2-1; weak D call: TRBD1 (6 bases). The V and J ends lost 5 bases and 7 bases respectively, with 15 bases between them. Germline assignment: CDR1 SGHAT and CDR2 FQDESV (reference sequence). This CDR3 has 14 residues. CDR3 amino acids: CASSLPAGENEQFF. CDR3 bases: TGTGCCAGCAGCCTCCCGGCAGGGGAGAATGAGCAGTTCTTC.

The chain carries TRBV20-1 and TRBJ2-7; perhaps TRBD2 as D (6 bases). V was shortened by 6 bases and J by 4 bases, with 16 bases between the two germline ends. Looked up from germline, CDR1 is DFQATT and CDR2 is SNEGSKA (reference sequence). The CDR3 covers 13 residues. Here the CDR3 reads CSARRDRSYEQYF. CDR3 sequence (DNA): TGCAGTGCCAGGAGGGACCGGAGTTACGAGCAGTACTTC.

The rearrangement joins TRBV11-2 to TRBJ2-7; 12 bases map to TRBD1. Unmatched junction bases numbered 7, after V lost 5 bases and J lost 5 bases. CDR1 is SGHAT and CDR2 is FQNNGV in the germline V gene. The CDR3 covers 15 residues. CDR3 in amino acids: CASSRRDRGLDEQYF. CDR3 DNA: TGTGCCAGCAGCCGCCGGGACAGGGGGCTAGACGAGCAGTACTTC. The full variable domain, in which reference TRBV11-2 and TRBJ2-7 provide the parts outside the CDR3, is EAGVAQSPRYKIIEKRQSVAFWCNPISGHATLYWYQQILGQGPKLLIQFQNNGVVDDSQLPKDRFSAERLKGVDSTLKIQPAKLEDSAVYLCASSRRDRGLDEQYFGPGTRLTVT.

There are many counts of this clonotype. The V gene is TRBV5-1, the J gene TRBJ2-7; D is perhaps TRBD2 (5 bases). V shed 5 bases and J shed 2 bases, with 11 bases lying between them. The CDR3 totals 13 residues. CDR1 is SGHRS and CDR2 is YFSETQ in the germline V gene. In nucleotides, the CDR3 is TGCGCCAGCAGATGGGTCGGGGCCTACGAGCAGTACTTC. Residues: CASRWVGAYEQYF. Based on the CDR3 plus reference TRBV5-1 and TRBJ2-7, the full variable domain is KAGVTQTPRYLIKTRGQQVTLSCSPISGHRSVSWYQQTPGQGLQFLFEYFSETQRNKGNFPGRFSGRQFSNSRSEMNVSTLELGDSALYLCASRWVGAYEQYFGPGTRLTVT.

The sample holds many counts of this clonotype. The chain carries TRBV7-3 and TRBJ2-5, with 11 bases that match TRBD2. J lost 2 bases, V lost 5 bases, and 7 bases had no gene match. Germline V gene data show CDR1 as SGHTA and CDR2 as FQGTGA. The length of the CDR3 is 16 residues. This CDR3 is CASSPSGLAEQETQYF. The CDR3 DNA sequence: TGTGCCAGCAGCCCATCGGGACTAGCGGAACAAGAGACCCAGTACTTC.

This clonotype showed up many times. V is TRBV28 and J is TRBJ1-4, with TRBD1 matching 7 bases. Looked up from germline, CDR1 is MDHEN and CDR2 is SYDVKM. CDR3 length equals 14 residues. V lost 5 bases and J lost 6; bases outside the gene matches: 6. This chain's CDR3 is CASSMTGWDEKLFF. CDR3 in DNA: TGTGCCAGCAGTATGACAGGGTGGGATGAAAAACTGTTTTTT.

This clonotype was observed many times. The chain is built from TRBV12-3 or TRBV12-4 and TRBJ1-5; no clear D gene. The CDR3 runs to 18 residues. The ends were cut back, 2 bases at V and 10 bases at J, with 27 bases in the middle. The CDR3 spells CASSLQQLNPLMVIPQHF. The CDR3 region has the DNA TGTGCCAGCAGTTTACAACAGCTCAATCCCCTCATGGTGATTCCCCAGCATTTT.

The chain uses TRBV27 and TRBJ2-3; D not certain. The germline V gene encodes CDR1 MNHEY and CDR2 SMNVEV (reference sequence). The CDR3 has 14 residues. With 2 bases removed from V and 2 bases from J, the gap between germline ends came to 8 bases. The chain's CDR3 is CASSLGINTDTQYF. CDR3 sequence (DNA): TGTGCCAGCAGTTTAGGGATTAACACAGATACGCAGTATTTT.

The rearrangement links TRBV20-1 to TRBJ1-6; D unresolved. The CDR3 length is 12 residues. From germline, CDR1 is DFQATT and CDR2 SNEGSKA (reference sequence). Trimming pared 2 bases from V and 11 bases from J, leaving 10 bases between. For the CDR3, the DNA is TGCAGTGCTAGATCGGGCGATCCACCCCTCCACTTT. Protein: CSARSGDPPLHF.

Worth noting for this clonotype: A much larger clone sits a single nucleotide away, making a read error possible. No conserved phenylalanine or tryptophan is present at the end of the CDR3, so a read error is the likely explanation. The chain links TRBV6-2 or TRBV6-3 to TRBJ1-1; D gene uncertain. V shed 7 bases and J shed 3 bases, with 12 bases lying between them. The CDR3 extends over 13 amino acids. The V gene's germline CDR1 is MNHEY and CDR2 SVGEGT. The DNA for the CDR3 is TGTGCCAGCACCTTCCTCCGGGACACTGAAGCTTTCTGT. Translating it yields CASTFLRDTEAFC.

This clonotype was seen only a few times. This chain links TRBV3-1 with TRBJ1-1, with D uncertain. Germline loops: CDR1 LGHDT, CDR2 YNNKEL (reference sequence). V lost 0 bases to trimming and J lost 3 bases, with 8 bases between them. The CDR3 has 14 residues. The CDR3 coding sequence is TGTGCCAGCAGCCAAGATCGGCGGGACACTGAAGCTTTCTTT. This encodes CASSQDRRDTEAFF.

Concerning this clonotype: The CDR3 end shows no conserved phenylalanine or tryptophan, and so a read error is likely. The chain has TRBV20-1 and TRBJ1-5; tentative D call: TRBD1 (6 bases). V was clipped by 0 bases and J by 5 bases, with 14 bases between them. The CDR3 sequence is 15 residues long. Germline V CDR1 and CDR2: DFQATT, SNEGSKA (reference sequence). CDR3 loop: CSARDPNRVDQPQHS. CDR3 nucleotides: TGCAGTGCTAGAGATCCCAACAGGGTTGATCAGCCCCAGCATTCT.

This clonotype appeared many times. The chain links TRBV6-5 to TRBJ2-5, with 12 positions matching TRBD2. The V gene's germline CDR1 is MNHEY and CDR2 SVGAGI. CDR3 length: 19 residues. J was trimmed by 1 base and V by 2 bases; bases with no gene match: 11. CDR3 in DNA: TGTGCCAGCAGTTACGACCTAGCGGGAGGGCCTCAATCCCAAGAGACCCAGTACTTC. Translated: CASSYDLAGGPQSQETQYF.

As for this clonotype: A junction boundary mismatches the germline segment, possibly from a read error. The V and J genes are TRBV4-1 and TRBJ1-1; D is possibly TRBD1 (6 bases). CDR3 length: 15 residues. CDR1 is MGHRA, CDR2 YSYEKL, per germline. The CDR3 DNA reads TGCGCCAGCGGCCAAGAAAGGCAGACAGGCACTGAAGCTTTCTTT. Translation gives CASGQERQTGTEAFF.

This clonotype was recorded many times. The chain links TRBV15 to TRBJ2-7; D gene unclear. The V end was cut by 0 bases, the J end by 0 bases, with 6 bases between. The CDR3 totals 14 residues. CDR1 LNHNV and CDR2 YYDKDF come from the germline V gene (reference sequence). The CDR3 protein is CATSRDSPSYEQYF. CDR3 in DNA: TGTGCCACCAGCAGAGATAGTCCCTCCTACGAGCAGTACTTC. Full variable domain (remainder filled in from reference TRBV15 and TRBJ2-7): DAMVIQNPRYQVTQFGKPVTLSCSQTLNHNVMYWYQQKSSQAPKLLFHYYDKDFNNEADTPDNFQSRRPNTSFCFLDIRSPGLGDTAMYLCATSRDSPSYEQYFGPGTRLTVT.

This clonotype was picked up many times. The V gene is TRBV20-1, the J gene TRBJ2-7; D might be TRBD2 (5 bases). V was clipped by 5 bases and J by 3 bases, with 14 bases between them. Germline CDR1 and CDR2: DFQATT and SNEGSKA (reference sequence). The CDR3 runs 13 residues. The CDR3 region is CSAGLPTRYEQYF. The CDR3 region has the DNA TGCAGTGCTGGACTCCCGACTCGCTACGAGCAGTACTTC.

To note about this clonotype: A much larger clone differs from this one at a single base, so this may be a read error. This CDR3 fails to terminate in the conserved phenylalanine or tryptophan, so it likely reflects a read error. This chain links TRBV3-1 with TRBJ1-1, with a possible D match to TRBD1 (5 bases). Per germline, CDR1 LGHDT and CDR2 YNNKEL (reference sequence). The CDR3 is 14 amino acids. Between the trimmed V and J ends, which lost 4 bases and 0 bases, there was a span of 9 bases. The CDR3 DNA sequence: TGTGCCAGCAGCCTCAGGGCAATGAACACTGAAGCTTTCTCT. It translates to CASSLRAMNTEAFS.

This clonotype came up a few times. The V gene is TRBV7-6, the J gene TRBJ2-7; 11 positions match TRBD1. The length of the CDR3 is 15 residues. J lost 3 bases, V lost 4 bases, and 5 bases had no gene match. Germline CDR1 SGHVS, CDR2 FNYEAQ. CDR3 protein: CASSYRTGGFYEQYF. CDR3 nucleotides: TGTGCCAGCAGCTACCGGACAGGGGGCTTCTACGAGCAGTACTTC.

This clonotype was counted ten times or more. This chain connects TRBV6-2 or TRBV6-3 to TRBJ1-5; D remains unclear. The V and J ends lost 0 bases and 4 bases respectively, with 7 bases between them. In germline, CDR1 is MNHEY, CDR2 SVGEGT. The CDR3 consists of 14 residues. CDR3 nucleotides: TGTGCCAGCAGTTACTCGTTTGGGAATCAGCCCCAGCATTTT. The encoded protein is CASSYSFGNQPQHF.